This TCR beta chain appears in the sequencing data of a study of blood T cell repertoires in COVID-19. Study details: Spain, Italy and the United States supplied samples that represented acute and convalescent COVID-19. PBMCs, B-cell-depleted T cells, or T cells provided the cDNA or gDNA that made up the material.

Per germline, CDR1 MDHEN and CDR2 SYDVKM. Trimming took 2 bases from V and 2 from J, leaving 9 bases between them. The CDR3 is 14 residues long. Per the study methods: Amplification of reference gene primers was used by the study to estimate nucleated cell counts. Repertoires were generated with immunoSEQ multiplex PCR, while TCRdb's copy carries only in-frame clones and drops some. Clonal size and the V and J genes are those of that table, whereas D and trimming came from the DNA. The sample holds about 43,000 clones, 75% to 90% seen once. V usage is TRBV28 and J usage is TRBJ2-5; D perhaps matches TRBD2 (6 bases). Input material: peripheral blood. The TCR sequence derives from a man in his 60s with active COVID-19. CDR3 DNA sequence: TGTGCCAGCAGTTTAATAAGCGGGCAAGAGACCCAGTACTTC. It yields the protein CASSLISGQETQYF. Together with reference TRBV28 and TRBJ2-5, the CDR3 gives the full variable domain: DVKVTQSSRYLVKRTGEKVFLECVQDMDHENMFWYRQDPGLGLRLIYFSYDVKMKEKGDIPEGYSVSREKKERFSLILESASTNQTSMYLCASSLISGQETQYFGPGTRLLVL.